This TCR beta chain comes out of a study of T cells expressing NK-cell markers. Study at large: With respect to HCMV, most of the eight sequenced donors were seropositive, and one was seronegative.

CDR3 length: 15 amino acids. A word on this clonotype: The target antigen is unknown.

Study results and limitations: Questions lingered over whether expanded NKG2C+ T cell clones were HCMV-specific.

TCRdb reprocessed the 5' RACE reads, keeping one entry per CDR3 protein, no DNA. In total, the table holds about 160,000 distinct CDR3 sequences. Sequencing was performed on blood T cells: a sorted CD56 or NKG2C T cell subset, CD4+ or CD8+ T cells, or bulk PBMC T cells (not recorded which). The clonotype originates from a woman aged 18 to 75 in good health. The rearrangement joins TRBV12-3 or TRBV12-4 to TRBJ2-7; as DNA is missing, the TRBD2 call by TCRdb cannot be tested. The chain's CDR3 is CASSLAEGLAYEQYF.